The 32 T cell receptor beta chains below come from one sample, sequenced in a study of blood T cell repertoires in COVID-19. This table comes from immunoSEQ multiplex PCR, and its TCRdb copy is limited to in-frame clones, with some not included. The top ten clones hold 2.3% of a sample with about 260,000 clones, around 87% of them seen once. Sequenced input: peripheral blood. The source of these receptors is a woman aged 45-65 years with acute or convalescent COVID-19.

The genes are TRBV15 and TRBJ2-7; TRBD2 might be the D (6 bases). V shed 2 bases and J shed 4 bases, with 18 bases lying between them. CDR3 length: 16 amino acids. Germline-derived CDR1 and CDR2 are LNHNV and YYDKDF (reference sequence). Here the CDR3 reads CATSRSLRGAAYEQYF. The CDR3 nucleotides read TGTGCCACCAGCAGATCTTTACGCGGGGCAGCTTACGAGCAGTACTTC.

This sequence joins TRBV30 and TRBJ2-3; a possible D gene is TRBD2 (5 bases). V gave up 3 bases and J gave up 0 bases, with 13 bases separating them. The CDR3 loop spans 15 amino acids. Germline CDR1 reads GTSNPN; CDR2 reads SVGIG (reference sequence). The CDR3 coding sequence is TGTGCCTGGAGCTACGACTCGGGAAGCACAGATACGCAGTATTTT. It is translated as CAWSYDSGSTDTQYF.

This clone was detected only once. The rearrangement joins TRBV9 to TRBJ1-1, with no clear D. The CDR3 runs 13 residues. Germline CDR1 SGDLS, CDR2 YYNGEE. V was cut by 0 bases and J by 6 bases, with 9 bases left in between. CDR3 nucleotide sequence: TGTGCCAGCAGCGTAGAACTCTCCTCTGAAGCTTTCTTT. It yields the protein CASSVELSSEAFF.

J is TRBJ1-1 and V is TRBV19; D is undetermined. V was trimmed by 1 base and J by 1 base, leaving 10 bases between them. The germline V gene encodes CDR1 LNHDA and CDR2 SQIVND (reference sequence). This CDR3 spans 15 amino acids. In DNA, the CDR3 is TGTGCCAGTAGTATAGTCGGGGTTACGAACACTGAAGCTTTCTTT. Translation: CASSIVGVTNTEAFF.

In this sample, this clone turned up once. The rearrangement joins TRBV7-2 to TRBJ2-3, with D uncertain. CDR3 length: 14 residues. Germline CDR1 reads SGHTA; CDR2 reads FQGNSA. Trimming left V 3 bases short and J 4 bases short, with 11 bases between. CDR3 sequence (DNA): TGTGCCAGCAGCTTTTATTCGGTAGCAGATACGCAGTATTTT. It yields the protein CASSFYSVADTQYF.

The chain employs TRBV9 and TRBJ2-3; D is unclear. Germline loops: CDR1 SGDLS, CDR2 YYNGEE. V lost 4 bases and J 2 bases, leaving 2 bases between the germline ends. The length of the CDR3 is 11 residues. The CDR3 region is CASSLTDTQYF. The CDR3 bases are TGTGCCAGCAGCCTCACAGATACGCAGTATTTT.

The CDR3 loop reads CASSIGGRAGTDTQYF. The CDR3 DNA sequence: TGTGCCAGCAGCATCGGCGGGAGGGCCGGCACAGATACGCAGTATTTT. The V gene is TRBV5-4, the J gene TRBJ2-3; 9 bases map to TRBD2. There are 16 residues in the CDR3. Trimming took 4 bases from V and 1 from J; bases not matched to a gene: 7. Germline V gives CDR1 SGHNT, CDR2 YYREEE (reference sequence).

This clone was counted only a few times. This rearrangement joins TRBV29-1 to TRBJ1-1; D remains unclear. CDR1 is SQVTM and CDR2 is ANQGSEA in the germline V gene. The CDR3 sequence is 12 residues long. The V and J ends lost 7 bases and 2 bases respectively, with 11 bases between them. The CDR3 DNA sequence: TGCAGCGGCGGTCGGCCTAACACTGAAGCTTTCTTT. Residues: CSGGRPNTEAFF. Full variable domain (rest looked up from reference TRBV29-1 and TRBJ1-1): SAVISQKPSRDICQRGTSLTIQCQVDSQVTMMFWYRQQPGQSLTLIATANQGSEATYESGFVIDKFPISRPNLTFSTLTVSNMSPEDSSIYLCSGGRPNTEAFFGQGTRLTVV.

The CDR3 loop reads CASSPADYNQPQHF. The CDR3 coding sequence is TGTGCCAGCTCACCAGCGGACTATAATCAGCCCCAGCATTTT. This rearrangement joins TRBV18 to TRBJ1-5, with D unresolved. The CDR3 sequence is 14 residues long. Deletions cut 2 bases from V and 4 bases from J, with 9 bases between. Germline V gives CDR1 KGHSH, CDR2 LQKENI.

This chain uses TRBV19 with TRBJ2-3, with D maybe TRBD2 (5 bases). This CDR3 is 15 amino acids long. Germline V gene lookup returns CDR1 LNHDA and CDR2 SQIVND (reference sequence). Trimming took 5 bases from V and 2 from J, leaving 14 bases between them. The CDR3 loop is CASSELVANTDTQYF. In DNA, the CDR3 is TGTGCCAGTAGTGAGTTGGTAGCGAACACAGATACGCAGTATTTT.

This rearrangement joins TRBV7-9 to TRBJ1-1, with 7 positions matching TRBD1. Germline V gene data show CDR1 as SEHNR and CDR2 as FQNEAQ (reference sequence). V lost 7 bases to trimming and J lost 3 bases; unmatched junction nucleotides: 5. This CDR3 spans 13 amino acids. CDR3 protein: CASIQGLDTEAFF. The DNA of the CDR3 is TGTGCCAGCATACAGGGGTTAGACACTGAAGCTTTCTTT.

The sample holds one count of this clone. This chain uses TRBV28 with TRBJ2-5; 9 bases are a match to TRBD2. V lost 2 bases, J lost 4 bases, and 5 bases stayed unmatched. CDR1 and CDR2 (germline): MDHEN, SYDVKM. The CDR3 length is 15 residues. Written as DNA, the CDR3 is TGTGCCAGCAGTTTACCTAGCGGGATTTTAGAGACCCAGTACTTC. Its translation: CASSLPSGILETQYF.

This chain links TRBV30 with TRBJ1-3; D gene uncertain. Germline V lookup: CDR1 GTSNPN, CDR2 SVGIG (reference sequence). The ends were cut back, 1 base at V and 0 bases at J, with 13 bases in the middle. This CDR3 has 16 residues. CDR3 amino acids: CAWSDFARGSGNTIYF. CDR3 DNA sequence: TGTGCCTGGAGTGACTTCGCGAGAGGCTCTGGAAACACCATATATTTT.

This chain joins TRBV4-1 and TRBJ2-1; D may be TRBD2 (6 bases). CDR3 length: 17 residues. Trimming left V 1 base short and J 6 bases short, with 19 bases between. Germline-derived CDR1 and CDR2 are MGHRA and YSYEKL. The CDR3: CASSQGAGSGLGNEQFF. The CDR3 region has the DNA TGCGCCAGCAGCCAAGGGGCCGGGAGCGGCCTGGGCAATGAGCAGTTCTTC.

This chain connects TRBV11-2 to TRBJ1-1; perhaps TRBD1 as D (6 bases). CDR3 size: 11 residues. V lost 3 bases and J 7 bases, leaving 6 bases between the germline ends. Germline V gives CDR1 SGHAT, CDR2 FQNNGV. CDR3 sequence: CASSLDSEAFF. In DNA form, the CDR3 reads TGTGCCAGCAGCTTGGACAGTGAAGCTTTCTTT.

The chain is built from TRBV6-5 and TRBJ1-1, with TRBD1 matching over 9 bases. V gave up 4 bases and J gave up 3 bases; unmatched junction bases: 3. The CDR3 is made up of 14 amino acids. From germline, CDR1 is MNHEY and CDR2 SVGAGI. DNA of the CDR3: TGTGCCAGCAGTTTATACAGGGGGCACACTGAAGCTTTCTTT. This encodes CASSLYRGHTEAFF.

This chain links TRBV28 with TRBJ1-2; TRBD1 is a possible D gene (5 bases). CDR3 size: 15 residues. From germline, CDR1 is MDHEN and CDR2 SYDVKM. V was pared by 5 bases and J by 1 base, with 14 bases between. Written as DNA, the CDR3 is TGTGCCAGCAGTCCCGGACGGGGGGTTAACTATGGCTACACCTTC. Translation gives CASSPGRGVNYGYTF.

The chain is built from TRBV7-8 and TRBJ1-1, with 7 bases lining up with TRBD1. J gave up 1 base and V 1 base, and 3 bases lay outside the gene matches. The CDR3 contains 15 residues. Germline V CDR1 and CDR2: SGHVS, FQNEAQ. The CDR3 here is CASSLVNRGNTEAFF. CDR3 DNA: TGTGCCAGCAGCTTAGTAAACAGGGGGAACACTGAAGCTTTCTTT.

A single count supports this clone. V and J are TRBV5-1 and TRBJ1-3; no reliable D call. The CDR3 loop spans 17 amino acids. Trimming left V 0 bases short and J 0 bases short, with 13 bases between. Germline V lookup: CDR1 SGHRS, CDR2 YFSETQ. Written as DNA, the CDR3 is TGCGCCAGCAGCTTGGGGGCAGGTTCCTCCTCTGGAAACACCATATATTTT. Protein: CASSLGAGSSSGNTIYF.

As concerns this clone: In the same sample, other DNA sequences code for this CDR3. The chain has TRBV11-3 and TRBJ2-3; 7 nucleotides align to TRBD1. The germline CDR1 and CDR2 sequences are SGHNT and YENEEA. This CDR3 is built from 12 residues. Losses at the gene ends were 5 bases for V and 5 bases for J; bases not matched to a gene: 1. As DNA, the CDR3 is TGTGCCAGCAGCCCAGGGGGAGATACGCAGTATTTT. It encodes CASSPGGDTQYF.

The rearrangement links TRBV5-1 to TRBJ1-6; possibly TRBD1 for D (5 bases). Germline CDR1 reads SGHRS; CDR2 reads YFSETQ. The CDR3 has 17 amino acids. V gave up 0 bases and J gave up 5 bases, with 15 bases separating them. The CDR3 coding sequence is TGCGCCAGCAGCTTGGAAGAAACACAGGCTAATAATTCACCCCTCCACTTT. Translated: CASSLEETQANNSPLHF.

This clone appeared a single time. V is TRBV4-1 and J is TRBJ2-2, with TRBD1 identical over 10 bases. The germline gives CDR1 MGHRA, CDR2 YSYEKL. This CDR3 contains 16 residues. Losses at the gene ends were 4 bases for V and 7 bases for J; bases not matched to a gene: 9. In DNA form, the CDR3 reads TGCGCCAGCAGCCTCCGACAGGGGGCGCTTGGCGGGGAGCTGTTTTTT. This sequence encodes CASSLRQGALGGELFF.

The chain recombines TRBV10-3 with TRBJ2-7, with TRBD1 matching 7 bases. CDR3 length equals 15 residues. With V trimmed by 2 bases and J by 4 bases, 8 bases remained unmatched. CDR1 ENHRY and CDR2 SYGVKD come from the germline V gene. The CDR3 nucleotides are TGTGCCATCAGTGAGCGGGCAGGGGGAACGTACGAGCAGTACTTC. Translation gives CAISERAGGTYEQYF.

The chain carries TRBV29-1 and TRBJ1-1; weak D call: TRBD1 (5 bases). The CDR3 spans 13 residues. Germline assignment: CDR1 SQVTM and CDR2 ANQGSEA. Trimming pared 5 bases from V and 2 bases from J, leaving 12 bases between. CDR3 loop: CSVTTDRNTEAFF. The CDR3 bases are TGCAGCGTTACGACAGACCGAAACACTGAAGCTTTCTTT.

This clone was detected only once. The rearrangement uses TRBV24-1 and TRBJ2-7; 9 bases align to TRBD1. The CDR3 sequence is 15 residues long. The germline gives CDR1 KGHDR, CDR2 SFDVKD. Trimming removed 3 bases from V and 3 bases from J; junction bases left unmatched: 5. The DNA of the CDR3 is TGTGCCACCAGTGATGCGGACAGGGGAGACTACGAGCAGTACTTC. Protein product: CATSDADRGDYEQYF.

The CDR3 region has the DNA TGTGCCAGCAGCGTAGAGGCTTACAGGGGCACTGAAGCTTTCTTT. Translation: CASSVEAYRGTEAFF. The chain has TRBV9 and TRBJ1-1; 7 nucleotides align to TRBD1. Trimming at V came to 0 bases and at J to 4 bases, leaving 6 bases not matched to a gene. Germline CDR1 is SGDLS and CDR2 is YYNGEE. The CDR3 covers 15 residues.

This rearrangement joins TRBV19 to TRBJ1-4; TRBD1 matches at 11 bases. This CDR3 region has 13 residues. The germline V gene has CDR1 LNHDA and CDR2 SQIVND (reference sequence). The V gene end was trimmed by 6 bases and the J gene end by 10 bases; junction bases not matched to a gene: 4. This CDR3 reads CASSGTGGVKLFF. In DNA form, the CDR3 reads TGTGCCAGTAGCGGGACAGGGGGTGTAAAACTGTTTTTT.

The chain couples TRBV10-3 to TRBJ2-7, with 14 bases fitting TRBD2. This CDR3 comprises 16 residues. V shed 10 bases and J 0 bases; nucleotides not matched to a gene: 8. In germline, CDR1 is ENHRY, CDR2 SYGVKD. As DNA, the CDR3 is TGTGCCACGCGACCGGGACTAGCGGGAGACTCCTACGAGCAGTACTTC. Protein product: CATRPGLAGDSYEQYF.

V and J are TRBV5-1 and TRBJ2-1, with TRBD2 matching 11 bases. Germline V gives CDR1 SGHRS, CDR2 YFSETQ. After removal of 4 bases from V and 3 bases from J, the junction contained 6 bases not matched to a gene. The CDR3 consists of 16 residues. In DNA, the CDR3 is TGCGCCAGCAGCGGCTCGGGACTAGCGGTCTACAATGAGCAGTTCTTC. As protein: CASSGSGLAVYNEQFF. The variable domain in full, completed from reference TRBV5-1 and TRBJ2-1, reads KAGVTQTPRYLIKTRGQQVTLSCSPISGHRSVSWYQQTPGQGLQFLFEYFSETQRNKGNFPGRFSGRQFSNSRSEMNVSTLELGDSALYLCASSGSGLAVYNEQFFGPGTRLTVL.

This clone was counted only a few times. The chain combines TRBV9 with TRBJ2-5, with 8 bases identical to TRBD1. The CDR3 covers 16 residues. Per germline, CDR1 SGDLS and CDR2 YYNGEE. The V and J ends lost 4 bases and 1 base, in that order; junction bases with no gene match: 9. Here the CDR3 DNA reads TGTGCCAGCAGCCCCCGGACAGGGAACCCCCAAGAGACCCAGTACTTC. This encodes CASSPRTGNPQETQYF. Supplemented by reference TRBV9 and TRBJ2-5, the full variable domain reads DSGVTQTPKHLITATGQRVTLRCSPRSGDLSVYWYQQSLDQGLQFLIQYYNGEERAKGNILERFSAQQFPDLHSELNLSSLELGDSALYFCASSPRTGNPQETQYFGPGTRLLVL.

The V call is TRBV10-3, the J call TRBJ2-7; D is uncertain. Germline CDR1 ENHRY, CDR2 SYGVKD. The V and J ends lost 0 bases and 0 bases respectively, with 6 bases between them. The CDR3 spans 14 residues. For the CDR3, the DNA is TGTGCCATCAGTGAGTCGGAGCCCTCCTACGAGCAGTACTTC. Encoded protein: CAISESEPSYEQYF.

This chain uses TRBV9 with TRBJ2-3; no firm D call. V lost 0 bases, J lost 0 bases, and 11 bases lay in between. The CDR3 is 16 amino acids. Germline V CDR1 and CDR2: SGDLS, YYNGEE. DNA of the CDR3: TGTGCCAGCAGCGTAGCCGTGTGGGCAAGCACAGATACGCAGTATTTT. This gives the protein CASSVAVWASTDTQYF.